This TCR beta chain originates from a study of blood T cell repertoires in COVID-19. Trimming cost V 4 bases and J 1 base, with 11 bases left between them. The CDR3 sequence is 14 residues long. Germline CDR1 is LNHDA and CDR2 is SQIVND (reference sequence). Authors' methods: Amplification of reference gene primers provided the estimated nucleated cell counts. This table comes from immunoSEQ multiplex PCR, and its TCRdb copy is limited to in-frame clones, with some not included. The V and J calls and clone size come from that table; D and trimming were worked out from the DNA. The profile covers under 200,000 clones, with approximately 90% appearing a single time and 6.6% taken by the ten largest.

This chain uses TRBV19 with TRBJ2-7; tentatively, D is TRBD2 (7 bases). The sequence was collected from a woman aged 50 to 60 who had recovered from COVID-19. The specimen sequenced was PBMCs or T cells enriched from blood (not recorded which). CDR3 nucleotide sequence: TGTGCCAGTAGTAGCGGGGGCCAATCCTACGAGCAGTACTTC. This sequence encodes CASSSGGQSYEQYF.